This T cell receptor beta chain was sequenced for a study of CD8+ T cells in alopecia areata. The overall study: Tofacitinib administration to treated patients was oral, at 5 to 10 mg twice daily.

This clone has more than one count but fewer than ten. The antigen is undetermined. Germline loops: CDR1 MDHEN, CDR2 SYDVKM. The CDR3 consists of 13 residues. The V end lost 6 bases, the J end lost 6 bases, and 14 bases lay between the germline ends. RNA was isolated and reverse transcribed to cDNA, the sequencing template. Sequenced by immunoSEQ multiplex PCR; TCRdb stores in-frame clones only, minus some. In the table there are a few hundred thousand clones, roughly 40% of which are singletons. Findings and caveats of the study: Patients shared TCRs less clearly than mice did, possibly for HLA-related reasons.

Treatment noted: oral pan-JAK inhibitor, 5-10 mg twice daily. Sorting from PBMCs produced CD4+ and CD8+ T cells. The chain uses TRBV28 and TRBJ2-5; D not resolved. Sequenced here: CD4+ T cells sorted from blood, sampled at approximately week 37, from a patient treated with tofacitinib. This receptor was obtained from a human donor with alopecia areata. CDR3 sequence (DNA): TGTGCCAGCAGCGCTCCCCCCGGCCAGACCCAGTACTTC. Translation gives CASSAPPGQTQYF.